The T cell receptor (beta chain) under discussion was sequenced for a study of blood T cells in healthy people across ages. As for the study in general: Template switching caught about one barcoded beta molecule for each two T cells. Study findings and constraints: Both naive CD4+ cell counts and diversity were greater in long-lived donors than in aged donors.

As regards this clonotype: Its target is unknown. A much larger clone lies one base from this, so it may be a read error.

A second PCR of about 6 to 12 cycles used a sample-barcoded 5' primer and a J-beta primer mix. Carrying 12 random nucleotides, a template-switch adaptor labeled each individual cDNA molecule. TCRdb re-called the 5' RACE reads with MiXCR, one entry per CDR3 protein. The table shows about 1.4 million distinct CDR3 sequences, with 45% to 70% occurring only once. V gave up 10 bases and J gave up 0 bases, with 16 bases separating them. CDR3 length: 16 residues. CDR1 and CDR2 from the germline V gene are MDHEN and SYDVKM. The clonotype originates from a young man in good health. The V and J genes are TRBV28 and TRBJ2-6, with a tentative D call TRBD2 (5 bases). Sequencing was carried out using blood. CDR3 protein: CATSAGERSGANVLTF. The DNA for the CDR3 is TGTGCCACCTCGGCCGGGGAACGCTCTGGGGCCAACGTCCTGACTTTC. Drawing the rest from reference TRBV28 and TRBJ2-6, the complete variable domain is DVKVTQSSRYLVKRTGEKVFLECVQDMDHENMFWYRQDPGLGLRLIYFSYDVKMKEKGDIPEGYSVSREKKERFSLILESASTNQTSMYLCATSAGERSGANVLTFGAGSRLTVL.